This T cell receptor (beta chain) was recorded in a study of Graves' ophthalmopathy and Graves' hyperthyroidism. V was shortened by 0 bases and J by 7 bases, with 9 bases between the two germline ends. The CDR3 runs 12 residues. The germline CDR1 and CDR2 sequences are SQVTM and ANQGSEA. In this sample, this clonotype turned up many times. Amplified material comprised TCR beta CDR3 regions derived from RNA transcripts. The first-round RT-PCR employed HTBI primers together with the Qiagen OneStep RT-PCR kit. A multiplex PCR was then performed as the second round. TCRdb re-derived calls from the multiplex PCR reads in MiXCR, one entry per CDR3 protein. The data contain a few hundred thousand distinct CDR3 sequences, roughly a sixth of them singletons.

The chain combines TRBV29-1 with TRBJ2-5; D uncertain. The sample was peripheral blood. The TCR sequence derives from an adult man with Graves' ophthalmopathy. The CDR3 coding sequence is TGCAGCGTTGAAGAACCCAAGGGGACCCAGTACTTC. Protein: CSVEEPKGTQYF.